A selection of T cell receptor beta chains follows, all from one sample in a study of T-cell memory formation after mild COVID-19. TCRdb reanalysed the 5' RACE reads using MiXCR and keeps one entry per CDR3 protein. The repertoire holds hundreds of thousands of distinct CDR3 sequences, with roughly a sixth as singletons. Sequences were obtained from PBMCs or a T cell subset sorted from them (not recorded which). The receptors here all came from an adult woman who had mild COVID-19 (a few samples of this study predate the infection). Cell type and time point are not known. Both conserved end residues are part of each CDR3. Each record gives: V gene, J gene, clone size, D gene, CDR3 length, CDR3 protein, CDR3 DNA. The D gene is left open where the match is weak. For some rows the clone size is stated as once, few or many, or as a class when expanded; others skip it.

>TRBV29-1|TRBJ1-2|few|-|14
CSVERGSNGYGYTF
TGCAGCGTTGAGCGGGGCAGTAACGGCTATGGCTACACCTTC
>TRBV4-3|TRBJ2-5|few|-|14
CASSQEGPLETQYF
TGCGCCAGCAGCCAAGAAGGGCCGCTGGAGACCCAGTACTTC
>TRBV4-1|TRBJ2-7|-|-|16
CASSQDRAGESHEQYF
TGCGCCAGCAGCCAAGATAGGGCAGGGGAGAGCCACGAGCAGTACTTC
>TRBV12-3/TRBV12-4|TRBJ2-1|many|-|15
CASSYRGITYNEQFF
TGTGCCAGCAGTTATCGGGGGATCACCTACAATGAGCAGTTCTTC
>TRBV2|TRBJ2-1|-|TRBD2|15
CASTISGGALSEQFF
TGTGCCAGCACGATTAGCGGGGGGGCGTTAAGTGAGCAGTTCTTC
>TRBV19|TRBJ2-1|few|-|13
CASSIRLLNEQFF
TGTGCCAGTAGTATAAGACTTCTCAATGAGCAGTTCTTC
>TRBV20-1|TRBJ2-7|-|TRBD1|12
CSVQGRGHEQYF
TGCAGTGTCCAGGGCAGGGGGCACGAGCAGTACTTC
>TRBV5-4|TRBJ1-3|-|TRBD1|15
CASSLETGGGNTIYF
TGTGCCAGCAGCCTGGAGACAGGGGGCGGAAACACCATATATTTT
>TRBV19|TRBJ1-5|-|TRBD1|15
CASSMGQGFGQPQHF
TGTGCCAGTAGTATGGGACAGGGGTTCGGGCAGCCCCAGCATTTT
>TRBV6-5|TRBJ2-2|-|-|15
CASSCCPIFPGELFF
TGTGCCAGCTCCTGCTGCCCCATTTTCCCCGGGGAGCTGTTTTTT
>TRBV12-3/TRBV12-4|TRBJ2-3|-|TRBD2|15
CASSFVGTRTDTQYF
TGTGCCAGCAGTTTCGTCGGGACTAGAACAGATACGCAGTATTTT
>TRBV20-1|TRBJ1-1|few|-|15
CSASAGDQSHTEAFF
TGCAGTGCTAGTGCAGGGGACCAATCTCACACTGAAGCTTTCTTT
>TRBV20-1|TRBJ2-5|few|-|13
CSARDRVQQTQYF
TGCAGTGCTAGAGACAGGGTGCAACAGACCCAGTACTTC
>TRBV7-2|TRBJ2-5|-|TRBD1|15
CASSPWTGGRETQYF
TGTGCCAGCAGCCCGTGGACAGGGGGCAGGGAGACCCAGTACTTC
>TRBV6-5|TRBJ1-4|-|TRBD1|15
CASSSRTGNNEKLFF
TGTGCCAGCAGTTCGAGGACAGGAAATAATGAAAAACTGTTTTTT
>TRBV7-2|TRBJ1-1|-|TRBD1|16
CASSTTGESRNTEAFF
TGTGCCAGCAGCACGACAGGGGAGAGCCGGAACACTGAAGCTTTCTTT
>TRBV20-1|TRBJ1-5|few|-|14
CSARAVGDNQPQHF
TGCAGTGCTAGGGCGGTTGGGGACAATCAGCCCCAGCATTTT
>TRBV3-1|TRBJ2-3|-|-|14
CASSQDSWEDTQYF
TGTGCCAGCAGCCAAGACTCGTGGGAAGATACGCAGTATTTT
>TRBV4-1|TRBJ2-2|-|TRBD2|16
CASSQDRTSRTGELFF
TGCGCCAGCAGCCAAGACCGGACTAGCAGGACCGGGGAGCTGTTTTTT
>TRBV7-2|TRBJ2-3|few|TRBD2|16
CASSWDLAGVADTQYF
TGTGCCAGCAGCTGGGATCTAGCGGGAGTTGCAGATACGCAGTATTTT
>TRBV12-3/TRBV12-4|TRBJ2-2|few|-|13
CASPNWNTGELFF
TGTGCCAGCCCCAACTGGAACACCGGGGAGCTGTTTTTT
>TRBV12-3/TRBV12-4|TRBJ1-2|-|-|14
CASSFEYRHYGYTF
TGTGCCAGCAGTTTCGAATACAGGCACTATGGCTACACCTTC